These 20 T cell receptor beta chains were all obtained from the same sample, sequenced in a study of follicular helper T cells after annual influenza vaccination. Profiled with immunoSEQ multiplex PCR; TCRdb holds only in-frame clones, not every one. The data show several thousand clones, with 75% to 90% seen just once and about 4% held by the top ten. Time point: 2015-2016 season, 7 days after influenza vaccination. The sequencing used CXCR5+ CD38- circulating T follicular helper cells from blood, collected 7 days after influenza vaccination. Subset of the sample: circulating Tfh, non-naive CD4+CXCR5+PD-1+ (ICOS+CD38+ or ICOS-CD38-). Receptor source: an adult who received the influenza vaccine.

The CDR3 region is CASSMVQNRQYF. As DNA, the CDR3 is TGTGCCAGTAGTATGGTACAGAATCGCCAGTACTTC. The chain recombines TRBV19 with TRBJ2-5; D is unresolved. Trimming took off 3 bases at V and 10 bases at J, with 12 bases between the two ends. CDR1 and CDR2 (germline): LNHDA, SQIVND (reference sequence). The CDR3 totals 12 residues.

The chain couples TRBV27 to TRBJ1-1; tentative D call: TRBD1 (5 bases). Germline V gives CDR1 MNHEY, CDR2 SMNVEV (reference sequence). The CDR3 is 16 residues long. Trimming shortened V by 3 bases and J by 1 base, and 15 bases separated the two germline ends. The CDR3 loop reads CASSLIWGDRNTEAFF. In DNA, the CDR3 is TGTGCCAGCAGTTTGATCTGGGGCGACAGGAACACTGAAGCTTTCTTT.

There are a few counts of this clone. J is TRBJ1-5 and V is TRBV7-9; TRBD1 matches 9 bases. Germline assignment: CDR1 SEHNR and CDR2 FQNEAQ (reference sequence). This CDR3 has 18 amino acids. V was clipped by 5 bases and J by 2 bases; unmatched bases: 13. CDR3 sequence reads: CASSRTWDREVGNQPQHF. CDR3 DNA: TGTGCCAGCAGCCGAACTTGGGACAGGGAGGTGGGCAATCAGCCCCAGCATTTT.

This chain connects TRBV13 to TRBJ2-5; tentatively, D is TRBD2 (6 bases). This CDR3 contains 15 residues. Trimming took 3 bases from V and 0 from J, leaving 11 bases between them. Germline-derived CDR1 and CDR2 are PRHDT and FYEKMQ (reference sequence). The chain's CDR3 is CASSFNRGNQETQYF. The CDR3 DNA reads as TGTGCCAGCAGCTTCAACCGGGGGAACCAAGAGACCCAGTACTTC.

This clone came up a few times. The chain recombines TRBV18 with TRBJ2-7; a possible D gene is TRBD1 (5 bases). Germline CDR1 reads KGHSH; CDR2 reads LQKENI. V was cut by 2 bases and J by 6 bases, with 17 bases left in between. This CDR3 has 15 amino acids. The CDR3 DNA reads as TGTGCCAGCTCACCATCCGCAGGGCAGAGAAGCGAGCAGTACTTC. It specifies CASSPSAGQRSEQYF. The full variable domain, completed using reference TRBV18 and TRBJ2-7, is NAGVMQNPRHLVRRRGQEARLRCSPMKGHSHVYWYRQLPEEGLKFMVYLQKENIIDESGMPKERFSAEFPKEGPSILRIQQVVRGDSAAYFCASSPSAGQRSEQYFGPGTRLTVT.

The J gene is TRBJ1-6, the V gene TRBV28; 11 nucleotides match TRBD1. Germline values: CDR1 MDHEN, CDR2 SYDVKM. There are 16 residues in the CDR3. Trimming at V came to 8 bases and at J to 13 bases, leaving 16 bases not matched to a gene. CDR3 coding DNA: TGTGCCAGCCAGTACGGACAGGGGGCTTCTTATGGTCCCCTCCACTTT. It is translated as CASQYGQGASYGPLHF. The full variable domain, rest sourced from reference TRBV28 and TRBJ1-6, is DVKVTQSSRYLVKRTGEKVFLECVQDMDHENMFWYRQDPGLGLRLIYFSYDVKMKEKGDIPEGYSVSREKKERFSLILESASTNQTSMYLCASQYGQGASYGPLHFGNGTRLTVT.

The chain combines TRBV5-8 with TRBJ2-4, with D possibly matching TRBD1 (5 bases). The length of the CDR3 is 16 residues. Trimming left V 4 bases short and J 1 base short, with 15 bases between. Germline V gene data show CDR1 as SGHTS and CDR2 as YDEGEE. The CDR3 nucleotides read TGTGCCAGCAGCGCCACAGGATTGGGGGCCAAAAACATTCAGTACTTC. It encodes CASSATGLGAKNIQYF.

The rearrangement uses TRBV30 and TRBJ2-6; D remains ambiguous. CDR3 length: 12 residues. With 3 bases removed from V and 1 base from J, the gap between germline ends came to 1 base. From germline, CDR1 is GTSNPN and CDR2 SVGIG (reference sequence). Here the CDR3 reads CAWRSGANVLTF. In DNA form, the CDR3 reads TGTGCCTGGAGGTCTGGGGCCAACGTCCTGACTTTC.

This clone was counted only a few times. This rearrangement joins TRBV7-8 to TRBJ1-6; D remains ambiguous. The CDR3 extends over 15 amino acids. The germline CDR1 and CDR2 sequences are SGHVS and FQNEAQ. V was clipped by 3 bases and J by 8 bases, with 14 bases between them. CDR3 sequence reads: CASSLGPAQYSPLHF. The CDR3 DNA is TGTGCCAGCAGCTTGGGTCCAGCCCAGTATTCACCCCTCCACTTT.

This sequence joins TRBV28 and TRBJ2-1, with 7 nucleotides matching TRBD2. Trimming at V came to 6 bases and at J to 1 base, leaving 15 bases not matched to a gene. Germline V gene sequence: CDR1 MDHEN, CDR2 SYDVKM. The CDR3 sequence is 18 residues long. DNA of the CDR3: TGTGCCAGCAGACGAGCGGTCGGGGCGGGGGTGTCCTACAATGAGCAGTTCTTC. It codes for CASRRAVGAGVSYNEQFF.

The chain is built from TRBV18 and TRBJ2-3, with TRBD2 identical over 9 bases. Unmatched junction bases numbered 5, after V lost 6 bases and J lost 1 base. The CDR3 extends over 15 amino acids. CDR1 and CDR2 (germline): KGHSH, LQKENI. The CDR3 spells CASSPQRGGTDTQYF. In DNA, the CDR3 is TGTGCCAGCTCTCCCCAGCGGGGGGGCACAGATACGCAGTATTTT.

J is TRBJ1-2 and V is TRBV11-2; TRBD1 aligns across 7 bases. The CDR3 totals 13 residues. Germline CDR1 and CDR2: SGHAT and FQNNGV. The ends lost 5 bases at V and 5 bases at J; junction bases unmatched: 5. In DNA, the CDR3 is TGTGCCAGCAGCCGAGACAGGGTTTATGGCTACACCTTC. Amino acid sequence: CASSRDRVYGYTF.

The V and J genes are TRBV18 and TRBJ2-1, with 8 bases fitting TRBD1. Trimming cost V 8 bases and J 4 bases; bases outside gene matches: 7. The CDR3 has 14 residues. The germline V gene has CDR1 KGHSH and CDR2 LQKENI. CDR3 coding DNA: TGTGCCAGCACGAAGGACAGGGATTACAATGAGCAGTTCTTC. As protein: CASTKDRDYNEQFF.

The gene calls are TRBV28 and TRBJ1-2; tentatively, D is TRBD1 (6 bases). Deletions cut 5 bases from V and 7 bases from J, with 8 bases between. Germline-derived CDR1 and CDR2 are MDHEN and SYDVKM. The CDR3 consists of 11 residues. The CDR3 protein is CASSLRGGYTF. The CDR3 nucleotides read TGTGCCAGCAGTCTCAGGGGTGGCTACACCTTC.

The V call is TRBV7-2, the J call TRBJ2-5; TRBD2 might be the D (5 bases). This CDR3 spans 16 amino acids. Germline CDR1 reads SGHTA; CDR2 reads FQGNSA. V was pared by 1 base and J by 3 bases, with 15 bases between. CDR3 bases: TGTGCCAGCAGCTTAGGGGAGTTGGCGTTCAAAGAGACCCAGTACTTC. Residues: CASSLGELAFKETQYF.

The rearrangement joins TRBV5-4 to TRBJ1-4, with D possibly matching TRBD1 (5 bases). Trimming removed 1 base from V and 8 bases from J, with 12 bases in between. This CDR3 is built from 14 residues. Germline CDR1 reads SGHNT; CDR2 reads YYREEE (reference sequence). CDR3 region: CASSLWQGEEKLFF. CDR3 in DNA: TGTGCCAGCAGCTTGTGGCAGGGTGAGGAAAAACTGTTTTTT.

This chain joins TRBV6-1 and TRBJ1-1; unclear D gene. Looked up from germline, CDR1 is MNHNS and CDR2 is SASEGT. With 10 bases removed from V and 1 base from J, the gap between germline ends came to 16 bases. The CDR3 has 14 residues. The DNA for the CDR3 is TGTGCCACACAGCTCGGGGTTTGGAACACTGAAGCTTTCTTT. Encoded protein: CATQLGVWNTEAFF.

This clone was seen a few times. The chain uses TRBV28 and TRBJ1-2; D remains unclear. Trimming cost V 4 bases and J 6 bases, with 12 bases left between them. The CDR3 totals 13 residues. Germline values: CDR1 MDHEN, CDR2 SYDVKM. CDR3 coding DNA: TGTGCCAGCAGTTCTCCGTTTGGTAATGGCTACACCTTC. Amino acids: CASSSPFGNGYTF.

The chain carries TRBV7-7 and TRBJ2-7; 9 nucleotides match TRBD1. The CDR3 length is 13 residues. The V and J ends lost 8 bases and 6 bases, in that order; junction bases with no gene match: 8. The germline V gene has CDR1 SSHAT and CDR2 FNYEAQ (reference sequence). The CDR3 DNA reads as TGTGCCAGCCAGAAGACAGGGGGAAGCGAGCAGTACTTC. It translates to CASQKTGGSEQYF.

This clone was counted a few times. The J gene is TRBJ1-2, the V gene TRBV5-6, with D perhaps TRBD1 (5 bases). Germline V gene data show CDR1 as SGHDT and CDR2 as YYEEEE. Trimming took off 3 bases at V and 6 bases at J, with 12 bases between the two ends. The CDR3 loop spans 13 amino acids. CDR3 residues: CASSWGTEDGYTF. The CDR3 DNA sequence: TGTGCCAGCAGCTGGGGGACGGAAGATGGCTACACCTTC.